The rows below give T cell receptor beta chains drawn from one sample of a study of tumor-infiltrating lymphocytes in oesophageal squamous cell carcinoma. Each CDR3 protein gets one entry after TCRdb re-called the PCR reads with MiXCR. The sample lists about 17,000 distinct CDR3 sequences, over 45% seen once, with roughly a quarter in the top ten. The source material was esophageal tumor tissue. These receptors originate from a male donor with esophageal squamous cell carcinoma. Both conserved end residues are part of each CDR3. The D gene is left open where the match is weak. Clone size is given for some rows only: seen once, a few or many times, or a class if the clone is expanded.

-	-	TRBV7-3	TRBJ2-1	TGTGCCAGCAGCTCCCCTGTGATGCCCTACAATGAGCAGTTCTTC	CASSSPVMPYNEQFF
many	-	TRBV5-4	TRBJ2-5	TGTGCCAGCAGCTCTCGGGACACCGAGACCCAGTACTTC	CASSSRDTETQYF
-	-	TRBV7-4	TRBJ2-1	TGTGCCAGCACCCCGGACTTCCATATACGTGGAAATGAGCAGTTCTTC	CASTPDFHIRGNEQFF
once	TRBD2	TRBV7-2	TRBJ2-7	TGTGCCAGCAGCTTAGGAGGGACTAGCTCTCGGGAGCAGTACTTC	CASSLGGTSSREQYF
-	-	TRBV6-1	TRBJ2-5	TGTGCCAGCAGTGAGGGGCGGGAGACCCAGTACTTC	CASSEGRETQYF
-	TRBD2	TRBV28	TRBJ2-1	TGTGCCAGCAGTTTAGGGGGAACTAGCGGGAGGCACTACAATGAGCAGTTCTTC	CASSLGGTSGRHYNEQFF
-	TRBD2	TRBV24-1	TRBJ2-3	TGTGCCACCACGCCTAGCGGATCCACAGATACGCAGTATTTT	CATTPSGSTDTQYF
-	-	TRBV6-1	TRBJ2-3	TGTGCCAGCAGTTCACCAGTCACAGATACGCAGTATTTT	CASSSPVTDTQYF
-	-	TRBV7-2	TRBJ2-5	TGTGCCAGCAGCTTAGTCCCGAATCCCGCGGAGACCCAGTACTTC	CASSLVPNPAETQYF
-	-	TRBV7-3	TRBJ2-5	TGTGCCAGCAGCTTATTAAGATACAATGAGCAGTACTTC	CASSLLRYNEQYF
many	TRBD2	TRBV19	TRBJ2-1	TGTGCCAGTAGTGGGATCGCGGGAGACTACAATGAGCAGTTCTTC	CASSGIAGDYNEQFF
-	-	TRBV12-3/TRBV12-4	TRBJ2-2	TGTGCCAGCAGTTTGGTCGACGCGAACACCGGGGAGCTGTTTTTT	CASSLVDANTGELFF
-	TRBD2	TRBV7-6	TRBJ2-3	TGTGCCAGCAGCACCGCTAGCGGGGGAGGCACAGATACGCAGTATTTT	CASSTASGGGTDTQYF
-	TRBD1	TRBV10-3	TRBJ1-5	TGTGCCATCAATCCTGACAGGGTTGGCAATCAGCCCCAGCATTTT	CAINPDRVGNQPQHF
once	TRBD1	TRBV7-2	TRBJ1-1	TGTGCCAGCAGCCTAGACAGGGGGACTGAAGCTTTTTTT	CASSLDRGTEAFF
-	-	TRBV11-2	TRBJ2-1	TGTGCCAGCAGCTTAGAACTAGCAAATGAGCAGTTCTTC	CASSLELANEQFF
-	-	TRBV7-6	TRBJ2-5	TGTGCCAGCAGCTTATCAGGGGTCAAAGAGACCCAGTACTTC	CASSLSGVKETQYF
-	-	TRBV7-9	TRBJ2-7	TGTGCCAGCAGCTTAGCGCCCTACGAGCAGTACTTC	CASSLAPYEQYF
medium-sized	TRBD1	TRBV6-6	TRBJ1-1	TGTGCCAGCAGTTACCGGGACAGTCCCACTGAAGCTTTCTTT	CASSYRDSPTEAFF